This T cell receptor beta chain was found in a study of tumor-infiltrating lymphocytes in primary liver carcinoma. Turning to the study itself: Subjects consisted of male and female patients aged 30 to 69 years. Sample yields, roughly 3.5 to 8 million productive TCRbeta reads, were similar across the tissue types.

Comment on this clonotype: The CDR3 ends on some other residue instead of the conserved phenylalanine or tryptophan, so this is likely a read error.

A constant-region primer served to make TCR beta cDNA from approximately 490 ng total RNA. Slightly modified ARM-PCR with three nested multiplex PCR rounds yielded TCR beta libraries. A C-beta reverse primer was combined with TRBV1-TRBV30 forward primers in the first two PCR rounds, and each round had around 10 cycles. Via MiXCR, TCRdb re-called the multiplex PCR reads, giving one row per CDR3 protein. The sample lists tens of thousands of distinct CDR3 sequences; roughly 77% were seen once. Both RNA and DNA were isolated together from about 20-30 mg of bulk tissue that had not been sorted. The patients had histopathologically diagnosed primary liver carcinoma, and their disease was treated by surgical resection. The germline V gene has CDR1 SGHDN and CDR2 FVKESK. This CDR3 comprises 15 residues.

Sequenced sample: liver tumor tissue from sampling region 2. The subset denotes: tumor region T2, inferior pole. The chain links TRBV14 to TRBJ2-1; D is possibly TRBD1 (6 bases). The sequence derives from a middle-aged man with primary liver carcinoma and hepatitis B virus infection. The CDR3 is CASSSTDSSYDEQFL. The CDR3 nucleotides read TGTGCCAGCAGCTCAACGGACAGTTCCTACGATGAGCAGTTCTTG.